Each of the 14 T cell receptor beta chains below was sequenced from the same sample in a study of blood T cell repertoires in COVID-19. This table comes from immunoSEQ multiplex PCR, and its TCRdb copy is limited to in-frame clones, with some not included. The table lists about 220,000 clones, 84% of them singletons. The specimen was peripheral blood. The receptor source for this set is a man aged 25-45 years with active or convalescent COVID-19.

V gene TRBV19 combines with J gene TRBJ2-1; 11 bases are shared with TRBD2. The CDR3 has 14 amino acids. Per germline, CDR1 LNHDA and CDR2 SQIVND (reference sequence). The V gene end was trimmed by 5 bases and the J gene end by 8 bases; junction bases not matched to a gene: 5. This CDR3 reads CASSVAGGPHEQFF. CDR3 sequence (DNA): TGTGCCAGTAGTGTAGCGGGAGGGCCGCATGAGCAGTTCTTC.

J is TRBJ2-7 and V is TRBV30; TRBD1 matches 7 bases. The V and J ends lost 3 bases and 2 bases, in that order; junction bases with no gene match: 13. Per the germline V gene, CDR1 is GTSNPN and CDR2 is SVGIG (reference sequence). The CDR3 has 16 residues. CDR3 residues: CAWSRPLTGRPYEQYF. CDR3 nucleotides: TGTGCCTGGAGCCGCCCCCTGACAGGGCGACCCTACGAGCAGTACTTC.

V is TRBV7-2 and J is TRBJ2-1; 7 positions agree with TRBD1. Germline loops: CDR1 SGHTA, CDR2 FQGNSA. CDR3 length: 15 residues. Trimming took 5 bases from V and 5 from J; bases not matched to a gene: 9. In DNA form, the CDR3 reads TGTGCCAGCAGCCCAACAGGGGTCCAGAACAATGAGCAGTTCTTC. This gives the protein CASSPTGVQNNEQFF. Full variable domain (outside the CDR3, taken from reference TRBV7-2 and TRBJ2-1): GAGVSQSPSNKVTEKGKDVELRCDPISGHTALYWYRQSLGQGLEFLIYFQGNSAPDKSGLPSDRFSAERTGGSVSTLTIQRTQQEDSAVYLCASSPTGVQNNEQFFGPGTRLTVL.

The V call is TRBV2, the J call TRBJ2-5, with a weak D call TRBD2 (5 bases). V lost 4 bases, J lost 3 bases, and 18 bases lay in between. Germline V CDR1 and CDR2: SNHLY, FYNNEI. The CDR3 totals 16 residues. The CDR3 DNA reads TGTGCCAGCAGTGGAAGGACTGGATCTATTAAAGAGACCCAGTACTTC. Translated, it gives CASSGRTGSIKETQYF.

The rearrangement uses TRBV6-5 and TRBJ1-3, with 8 bases aligning to TRBD1. The CDR3 runs 14 residues. Per the germline V gene, CDR1 is MNHEY and CDR2 is SVGAGI. J lost 4 bases, V lost 6 bases, and 5 bases had no gene match. CDR3 coding DNA: TGTGCCAGCAGCCGGACAGGGTCGGGAAACACCATATATTTT. Translating it yields CASSRTGSGNTIYF.

The V and J genes are TRBV1 and TRBJ2-7; the table's D call of TRBD1 was not tested on the DNA. TRBV1 is a recognized pseudogene. The CDR3 has 15 residues. The CDR3 reads CTSTQTDLRGYEQYF. The CDR3 DNA reads TGCACCAGCACTCAGACAGACCTCAGAGGCTACGAGCAGTACTTC.

The rearrangement joins TRBV28 to TRBJ2-5; D gene unclear. The V and J ends lost 6 bases and 5 bases respectively, with 16 bases between them. Germline V lookup: CDR1 MDHEN, CDR2 SYDVKM. The length of the CDR3 is 14 residues. CDR3 protein: CASRNRGLLETQYF. Here the CDR3 DNA reads TGTGCCAGCAGAAATCGCGGTCTTCTGGAGACCCAGTACTTC.

The chain couples TRBV7-2 to TRBJ2-7; D is undetermined. The CDR3 is made up of 14 amino acids. Trimming cost V 5 bases and J 3 bases, with 14 bases left between them. The germline CDR1 and CDR2 sequences are SGHTA and FQGNSA. The CDR3 reads CASSLDSQGYEQYF. DNA of the CDR3: TGTGCCAGCAGCCTCGATAGCCAAGGCTACGAGCAGTACTTC.

The V and J genes are TRBV5-6 and TRBJ1-2; D is undetermined. The CDR3 is made up of 15 amino acids. V gave up 4 bases and J gave up 2 bases, with 15 bases separating them. CDR1 is SGHDT, CDR2 YYEEEE, per germline. The DNA of the CDR3 is TGTGCCAGCAGCCCCTTGGATCACAGAAACTATGGCTACACCTTC. Its translation: CASSPLDHRNYGYTF. Variable domain in full (rest from reference TRBV5-6 and TRBJ1-2): DAGVTQSPTHLIKTRGQQVTLRCSPKSGHDTVSWYQQALGQGPQFIFQYYEEEERQRGNFPDRFSGHQFPNYSSELNVNALLLGDSALYLCASSPLDHRNYGYTFGSGTRLTVV.

This sequence joins TRBV9 and TRBJ1-2; D is ambiguous. V dropped 6 bases and J dropped 6 bases, with 15 bases sitting between them. This CDR3 is 13 amino acids long. The germline CDR1 and CDR2 sequences are SGDLS and YYNGEE. The CDR3 region has the DNA TGTGCCAGCACACCGGGAATGCGGGATGGCTACACCTTC. Its protein is CASTPGMRDGYTF.

V usage is TRBV5-1 and J usage is TRBJ2-7; 7 bases line up with TRBD1. From germline, CDR1 is SGHRS and CDR2 YFSETQ. V shed 4 bases and J 2 bases; nucleotides not matched to a gene: 6. The CDR3 sequence is 14 residues long. CDR3 in DNA: TGCGCCAGCAGCAGGGGACAGCCCGCCTACGAGCAGTACTTC. It specifies CASSRGQPAYEQYF.

V usage is TRBV7-2 and J usage is TRBJ2-1, with 11 bases matching TRBD2. The CDR3 is 14 residues long. J lost 10 bases, V lost 5 bases, and 7 bases had no gene match. Germline V lookup: CDR1 SGHTA, CDR2 FQGNSA. The CDR3 DNA follows: TGTGCCAGCAGCCCCGTAGCGGGAGGGCGGGAGCAGTTCTTC. This translates into CASSPVAGGREQFF. Based on the CDR3 plus reference TRBV7-2 and TRBJ2-1, the full variable domain is GAGVSQSPSNKVTEKGKDVELRCDPISGHTALYWYRQSLGQGLEFLIYFQGNSAPDKSGLPSDRFSAERTGGSVSTLTIQRTQQEDSAVYLCASSPVAGGREQFFGPGTRLTVL.

For the CDR3, the DNA is TGTGCCAGTACAGGGACCCGAGGTTACGAGCAGTACTTC. This codes for CASTGTRGYEQYF. The chain has TRBV28 and TRBJ2-7, with D perhaps TRBD1 (6 bases). Germline CDR1 reads MDHEN; CDR2 reads SYDVKM. This CDR3 is built from 13 residues. With 9 bases removed from V and 4 bases from J, the gap between germline ends came to 16 bases. Full variable domain (rest looked up from reference TRBV28 and TRBJ2-7): DVKVTQSSRYLVKRTGEKVFLECVQDMDHENMFWYRQDPGLGLRLIYFSYDVKMKEKGDIPEGYSVSREKKERFSLILESASTNQTSMYLCASTGTRGYEQYFGPGTRLTVT.

V is TRBV4-1 and J is TRBJ1-1; 7 positions match TRBD1. Trimming cost V 4 bases and J 8 bases; bases outside gene matches: 13. The CDR3 is 15 residues long. Germline V gives CDR1 MGHRA, CDR2 YSYEKL. Here the CDR3 reads CASSLSSGTASEAFF. In DNA, the CDR3 is TGCGCCAGCAGCCTGAGTTCGGGGACAGCTTCCGAAGCTTTCTTT.